One and the same sample provided the 26 T cell receptor beta chains below, sequenced in a study of CD8 T cells in ankylosing spondylitis. The study, taken as a whole, reports: Several highly homologous variants made up a TCR beta motif that seemed to typify ankylosing spondylitis blood.

These receptors' antigens are unknown. Using its own MiXCR run on the 5' RACE reads, TCRdb lists one record per CDR3 protein. The sample records around 390,000 distinct CDR3 sequences, around 20% being singletons. What was sequenced was blood, either unsorted or a sorted T cell fraction (not recorded which). All receptors come from a male donor with ankylosing spondylitis.

The CDR3 nucleotides read TGCGCCAGCAGCCAAGTGACTAGCGGGAGAGCAGATACGCAGTATTTT. It specifies CASSQVTSGRADTQYF. The chain is built from TRBV4-3 and TRBJ2-3; 12 nucleotides line up with TRBD2. Germline V gene lookup returns CDR1 LGHNA and CDR2 YSLEER. The CDR3 totals 16 residues. The trim removed 1 base at V and 4 bases at J, leaving 3 bases unmatched.

This clonotype was detected only a few times. This rearrangement joins TRBV12-3 or TRBV12-4 to TRBJ1-1; D is unresolved. V was shortened by 5 bases and J by 6 bases, with 13 bases between the two germline ends. This CDR3 spans 13 amino acids. The CDR3 DNA reads TGTGCCAGCAGTCCGCTGACTCTCTCTGAAGCTTTCTTT. This sequence encodes CASSPLTLSEAFF.

The V call is TRBV12-3 or TRBV12-4, the J call TRBJ1-1, with D unresolved. This CDR3 region has 14 residues. V dropped 2 bases and J dropped 6 bases, with 13 bases sitting between them. The CDR3 here is CASSLTLIGSEAFF. The CDR3 DNA follows: TGTGCCAGCAGTTTAACATTAATTGGCTCTGAAGCTTTCTTT.

This chain links TRBV27 with TRBJ2-2; possible D gene TRBD1, 6 bases. The CDR3 is made up of 15 amino acids. Looked up from germline, CDR1 is MNHEY and CDR2 is SMNVEV (reference sequence). Trimming removed 6 bases from V and 3 bases from J, with 14 bases in between. DNA of the CDR3: TGTGCCAGCAGCCCCTCTGGACAGTACACCGGGGAGCTGTTTTTT. Translation gives CASSPSGQYTGELFF.

The rearrangement links TRBV3-1 to TRBJ2-5; no clear D gene. The CDR3 runs to 12 residues. V was trimmed by 5 bases and J by 0 bases, leaving 4 bases between them. Germline CDR1 LGHDT, CDR2 YNNKEL (reference sequence). CDR3 amino acids: CASSEYQETQYF. Here the CDR3 DNA reads TGTGCCAGCAGCGAGTACCAAGAGACCCAGTACTTC.

This clonotype was observed a handful of times. The V gene is TRBV27, the J gene TRBJ2-3, with TRBD2 matching over 8 bases. This CDR3 has 18 amino acids. After removal of 2 bases from V and 1 base from J, the junction contained 11 bases not matched to a gene. CDR1 MNHEY and CDR2 SMNVEV come from the germline V gene (reference sequence). The CDR3 bases are TGTGCCAGCAGTTTAAGTACGACGGCGGGAGGAGGCACAGATACGCAGTATTTT. Amino acid sequence: CASSLSTTAGGGTDTQYF.

The gene calls are TRBV9 and TRBJ1-1, with D unresolved. The CDR3 has 13 amino acids. CDR1 SGDLS and CDR2 YYNGEE come from the germline V gene. Deletions cut 3 bases from V and 0 bases from J, with 6 bases between. CDR3 nucleotides: TGTGCCAGCAGCGCATACCTGAACACTGAAGCTTTCTTT. Protein: CASSAYLNTEAFF.

This clonotype was seen a few times. The chain combines TRBV20-1 with TRBJ1-2, with 9 bases that match TRBD1. This CDR3 region has 14 residues. V was clipped by 5 bases and J by 5 bases; unmatched bases: 9. Germline V gene data show CDR1 as DFQATT and CDR2 as SNEGSKA (reference sequence). The CDR3 protein is CSALRGQGEYGYTF. Here the CDR3 DNA reads TGCAGTGCTCTCCGGGGACAGGGTGAATATGGCTACACCTTC.

This chain uses TRBV20-1 with TRBJ2-2; weak D call: TRBD2 (6 bases). The CDR3 extends over 12 amino acids. Germline CDR1 and CDR2: DFQATT and SNEGSKA (reference sequence). V was trimmed by 3 bases and J by 5 bases, leaving 7 bases between them. In DNA, the CDR3 is TGCAGTGCTAGGGAGGGTACCGGGGAGCTGTTTTTT. The encoded protein is CSAREGTGELFF.

This clonotype was observed a handful of times. V gene TRBV19 combines with J gene TRBJ2-3; a possible D gene is TRBD2 (6 bases). The germline V gene has CDR1 LNHDA and CDR2 SQIVND (reference sequence). The CDR3 length is 15 residues. Trimming shortened V by 3 bases and J by 1 base, and 11 bases separated the two germline ends. The CDR3: CASSIGGIGTDTQYF. CDR3 nucleotide sequence: TGTGCCAGTAGTATTGGCGGGATAGGCACAGATACGCAGTATTTT. The full variable domain, completed using reference TRBV19 and TRBJ2-3, is DGGITQSPKYLFRKEGQNVTLSCEQNLNHDAMYWYRQDPGQGLRLIYYSQIVNDFQKGDIAEGYSVSREKKESFPLTVTSAQKNPTAFYLCASSIGGIGTDTQYFGPGTRLTVL.

This clonotype was recorded many times. The gene calls are TRBV7-3 and TRBJ1-1; 9 positions match TRBD1. The CDR3 runs 15 residues. Germline CDR1 reads SGHTA; CDR2 reads FQGTGA. V trimming: 0 bases; J trimming: 7 bases; junction bases outside the gene matches: 6. The CDR3 coding sequence is TGTGCCAGCAGCTTAACTCCCGGGACAGGGAGTGAAGCTTTCTTT. Its protein product is CASSLTPGTGSEAFF.

This clonotype was counted between two and nine times. The chain has TRBV5-1 and TRBJ2-3; D is undetermined. The germline V and J ends were trimmed by 1 base and 0 bases, with 9 bases remaining between them. Per the germline V gene, CDR1 is SGHRS and CDR2 is YFSETQ. CDR3 size: 15 residues. The CDR3, as DNA: TGCGCCAGCAGCTTGAACGTAGCTAGCACAGATACGCAGTATTTT. The encoded protein is CASSLNVASTDTQYF.

The CDR3 DNA reads TGTGCCAGCACCAACGCCGGGCCCCCGTCGGGTGGCTACACCTTC. This gives the protein CASTNAGPPSGGYTF. This sequence joins TRBV3-1 and TRBJ1-2; D is uncertain. CDR1 and CDR2 from the germline V gene are LGHDT and YNNKEL (reference sequence). V lost 7 bases and J lost 7, with 22 bases in between. The CDR3 consists of 15 residues.

This chain connects TRBV5-1 to TRBJ2-1, with D possibly matching TRBD2 (5 bases). The CDR3 has 14 residues. V lost 0 bases and J lost 8, with 12 bases in between. Germline CDR1 reads SGHRS; CDR2 reads YFSETQ. The chain's CDR3 is CASSLGTLGDEQFF. CDR3 in DNA: TGCGCCAGCAGCTTGGGTACCCTCGGGGATGAGCAGTTCTTC. Full variable domain (missing parts from reference TRBV5-1 and TRBJ2-1): KAGVTQTPRYLIKTRGQQVTLSCSPISGHRSVSWYQQTPGQGLQFLFEYFSETQRNKGNFPGRFSGRQFSNSRSEMNVSTLELGDSALYLCASSLGTLGDEQFFGPGTRLTVL.

The chain joins TRBV7-6 to TRBJ2-3; 7 bases line up with TRBD2. Germline CDR1 reads SGHVS; CDR2 reads FNYEAQ. The CDR3 consists of 14 residues. V gave up 8 bases and J gave up 1 base; unmatched junction bases: 6. DNA of the CDR3: TGTGCCAGCGGTCGCGGGAGCGGCACAGATACGCAGTATTTT. Its translation: CASGRGSGTDTQYF. The full variable domain, with the rest looked up from reference TRBV7-6 and TRBJ2-3, is GAGVSQSPRYKVTKRGQDVALRCDPISGHVSLYWYRQALGQGPEFLTYFNYEAQQDKSGLPNDRFSAERPEGSISTLTIQRTEQRDSAMYRCASGRGSGTDTQYFGPGTRLTVL.

This clonotype was observed a handful of times. This chain links TRBV27 with TRBJ2-2; D possibly uses TRBD1 or TRBD2 (5 bases each). With 6 bases removed from V and 4 bases from J, the gap between germline ends came to 15 bases. The CDR3 totals 15 residues. The germline gives CDR1 MNHEY, CDR2 SMNVEV (reference sequence). CDR3 sequence reads: CASSKWDPLTGELFF. CDR3 bases: TGTGCCAGCAGCAAATGGGACCCGCTCACCGGGGAGCTGTTTTTT.

The V gene is TRBV20-1, the J gene TRBJ2-1, with 7 bases lining up with TRBD1. CDR3 size: 15 residues. V shed 2 bases, J shed 3 bases, and the junction held 7 bases outside the gene matches. Per the germline V gene, CDR1 is DFQATT and CDR2 is SNEGSKA (reference sequence). The CDR3 DNA is TGCAGTGCTAGAAGCCTTGGGACAGTCTACAATGAGCAGTTCTTC. It codes for CSARSLGTVYNEQFF.

The rearrangement joins TRBV24-1 to TRBJ2-7, with D possibly called TRBD1 or TRBD2 (5 bases each). V lost 3 bases to trimming and J lost 0 bases, with 14 bases between them. CDR3 length: 16 residues. Looked up from germline, CDR1 is KGHDR and CDR2 is SFDVKD. The CDR3 here is CATSDGTFESSYEQYF. As DNA, the CDR3 is TGTGCCACCAGTGATGGGACGTTTGAGAGCTCCTACGAGCAGTACTTC.

This clonotype showed up just once. V gene TRBV7-9 combines with J gene TRBJ2-3; 14 bases agree with TRBD2. Germline loops: CDR1 SEHNR, CDR2 FQNEAQ (reference sequence). With V trimmed by 3 bases and J by 5 bases, 4 bases remained unmatched. The CDR3 covers 16 residues. The CDR3 sequence is CASSLGLAGVIDTQYF. The CDR3 DNA follows: TGTGCCAGCAGCTTGGGACTAGCGGGAGTCATAGATACGCAGTATTTT. The whole variable domain, remainder taken from reference TRBV7-9 and TRBJ2-3, is DTGVSQNPRHKITKRGQNVTFRCDPISEHNRLYWYRQTLGQGPEFLTYFQNEAQLEKSRLLSDRFSAERPKGSFSTLEIQRTEQGDSAMYLCASSLGLAGVIDTQYFGPGTRLTVL.

This clonotype was seen ten or more times. The chain combines TRBV27 with TRBJ1-1; no definite D call. Germline CDR1 MNHEY, CDR2 SMNVEV (reference sequence). The length of the CDR3 is 12 residues. The ends were cut back, 8 bases at V and 5 bases at J, with 12 bases in the middle. The CDR3: CASGSKRTEAFF. DNA for the CDR3: TGTGCCAGCGGGTCGAAGCGGACTGAAGCTTTCTTT.

This chain joins TRBV9 and TRBJ1-2; D gene ambiguous. V was pared by 4 bases and J by 3 bases, with 7 bases between. Germline V gene sequence: CDR1 SGDLS, CDR2 YYNGEE. This CDR3 is built from 12 residues. The CDR3 here is CASSRRDYGYTF. Written as DNA, the CDR3 is TGTGCCAGCAGCCGAAGAGACTATGGCTACACCTTC.

This rearrangement joins TRBV19 to TRBJ2-1; 7 bases fit TRBD1. This CDR3 spans 17 amino acids. The V segment lost 4 bases and the J segment 3 bases; nucleotides outside the gene matches: 12. In germline, CDR1 is LNHDA, CDR2 SQIVND (reference sequence). The DNA for the CDR3 is TGTGCCAGTAGTAGGCTGGGACAGCCATTGGGCTACAATGAGCAGTTCTTC. It specifies CASSRLGQPLGYNEQFF.

This clonotype was counted only a few times. V is TRBV2 and J is TRBJ2-3, with D possibly matching TRBD1 (6 bases). Trimming left V 2 bases short and J 2 bases short, with 8 bases between. CDR1 and CDR2 (germline): SNHLY, FYNNEI. This CDR3 has 14 residues. CDR3 sequence reads: CASSERQVTDTQYF. In DNA, the CDR3 is TGTGCCAGCAGTGAACGACAGGTCACAGATACGCAGTATTTT.

The chain is built from TRBV5-6 and TRBJ2-5, with TRBD1 identical over 8 bases. Germline CDR1 is SGHDT and CDR2 is YYEEEE. V shed 6 bases and J 5 bases; nucleotides not matched to a gene: 6. The CDR3 is 13 residues long. CDR3 bases: TGTGCCAGCACCTATACAGGGGGGGAGACCCAGTACTTC. It codes for CASTYTGGETQYF.

This clonotype occurred a few times. The CDR3 reads CASSQGGRGHYGYTF. CDR3 bases: TGCGCCAGCAGCCAAGGAGGCAGGGGGCACTATGGCTACACCTTC. The chain couples TRBV4-1 to TRBJ1-2; 8 bases map to TRBD1. CDR1 and CDR2 (germline): MGHRA, YSYEKL. With 1 base clipped from V and 3 bases from J, the junction kept 4 bases outside the gene matches. There are 15 residues in the CDR3.

This clonotype was picked up a small number of times. The chain combines TRBV11-2 with TRBJ1-2; 8 bases match TRBD1. This CDR3 spans 13 amino acids. After removal of 1 base from V and 8 bases from J, the junction contained 3 bases not matched to a gene. Germline values: CDR1 SGHAT, CDR2 FQNNGV. CDR3 amino acids: CASSLGQGLGYTF. DNA for the CDR3: TGTGCCAGCAGCTTAGGACAGGGGCTCGGCTACACCTTC. Full variable domain (rest looked up from reference TRBV11-2 and TRBJ1-2): EAGVAQSPRYKIIEKRQSVAFWCNPISGHATLYWYQQILGQGPKLLIQFQNNGVVDDSQLPKDRFSAERLKGVDSTLKIQPAKLEDSAVYLCASSLGQGLGYTFGSGTRLTVV.